This record looks at one T cell receptor beta chain sequence and its context. TCRdb's copy holds only in-frame clones and misses some; the assay was immunoSEQ multiplex PCR. Of approximately 1.9 million clones listed, over 85% are singletons. This entry belongs to a study of shared clonotypes between healthy human individuals. Naivety among CD8 cells was defined by CD45RO negativity and positive CCR7 selection, thereby excluding terminally differentiated effector memory CD45RA+ cells. The CDR3 has 16 amino acids. The germline V and J ends were trimmed by 4 bases and 4 bases, with 17 bases remaining between them. From germline, CDR1 is SEHNR and CDR2 FQNEAQ (reference sequence).

The chain recombines TRBV7-9 with TRBJ2-4, with D possibly being TRBD1 (6 bases). The TCR originated in a man aged 18 to 30 in good health. Some clones in this sample may be carry-over from other donors' samples. Sequenced: naive CD8+ T cells from PBMCs. In DNA, the CDR3 is TGTGCCAGCAGCTCTAGACAGGTTTTGGGGAAAAACATTCAGTACTTC. This gives the protein CASSSRQVLGKNIQYF.